This is a list of T cell receptor beta chains from one sample in a study of blood T cell repertoires in COVID-19. The repertoire was sequenced with immunoSEQ multiplex PCR; TCRdb's copy has only in-frame clones and lacks some. The table has 150,000 to 250,000 clones, around 94% seen once. Sequenced input: peripheral blood. All receptors derive from a man aged 25-40 years with COVID-19, enrolled during active disease. CDR3s include the opening cysteine and the closing phenylalanine or tryptophan. The order of the fields is D gene, J gene, clone size, V gene, CDR3 protein, CDR3 DNA. The D gene is left open where the match is weak. Clone size is not always given. Where it is, it says once, few, many or a class for expanded clones.

TRBD2	TRBJ2-1	.	TRBV4-2	CASSQASGGPSSYNEQFF	TGTGCCAGCAGCCAAGCTAGCGGGGGCCCGAGCTCCTACAATGAGCAGTTCTTC
.	TRBJ1-5	.	TRBV18	CASSPLRGGQPQHF	TGTGCCAGCTCACCCCTCAGGGGAGGGCAGCCCCAGCATTTT
.	TRBJ2-7	.	TRBV18	CASSRRGGEQYF	TGTGCCAGCTCACGTCGGGGTGGCGAGCAGTACTTC
.	TRBJ2-1	.	TRBV5-5	CASSPRGGNEQFF	TGTGCCAGCAGCCCTCGAGGGGGCAATGAGCAGTTCTTC
TRBD1	TRBJ1-6	.	TRBV5-1	CASSLRQGVNFGSPLHF	TGCGCCAGCAGCTTACGACAGGGGGTTAACTTCGGATCACCCCTCCACTTT
.	TRBJ1-4	few	TRBV18	CASSPGRRFGTNEKLFF	TGTGCCAGCTCACCGGGGAGGAGGTTCGGAACTAATGAAAAACTGTTTTTT
TRBD2	TRBJ2-7	.	TRBV5-1	CASSSGLDIYEQYF	TGCGCCAGCAGCTCGGGACTAGATATCTACGAGCAGTACTTC
TRBD1	TRBJ2-7	.	TRBV5-4	CASSQNRGPYEQYF	TGTGCCAGCAGCCAAAACAGGGGTCCCTACGAGCAGTACTTC
TRBD1	TRBJ1-1	.	TRBV27	CASSSFATGDTEAFF	TGTGCCAGCAGTTCATTCGCGACAGGGGACACTGAAGCTTTCTTT
TRBD2	TRBJ2-3	.	TRBV4-1	CASSPQGSGGLNTDTQYF	TGCGCCAGCAGCCCCCAGGGTAGCGGGGGCCTTAACACAGATACGCAGTATTTT
.	TRBJ1-2	.	TRBV25-1	CATTEGGYGYTF	TGTGCCACCACGGAGGGAGGCTATGGCTACACCTTC
TRBD1	TRBJ2-3	.	TRBV4-1	CASSQSGTGDGTDTQYF	TGCGCCAGCAGCCAGTCCGGGACAGGGGATGGTACAGATACGCAGTATTTT
TRBD2	TRBJ2-5	.	TRBV5-5	CASSPGTSLSETQYF	TGTGCCAGCAGCCCGGGGACTAGCCTGTCCGAGACCCAGTACTTC
.	TRBJ1-4	.	TRBV15	CATSSHSEKLFF	TGTGCCACCAGCAGTCACAGTGAAAAACTGTTTTTT
.	TRBJ1-5	.	TRBV6-2/TRBV6-3	CASSFLGEAYRPQHF	TGTGCCAGCAGTTTTTTAGGGGAAGCCTATCGTCCCCAGCATTTT
TRBD1	TRBJ2-7	.	TRBV2	CASRWTGTAYEQYF	TGTGCCAGCAGATGGACAGGGACAGCCTACGAGCAGTACTTC
.	TRBJ1-1	.	TRBV6-5	CASRSSGGSNTEAFF	TGTGCCAGCAGGTCAAGCGGAGGATCGAACACTGAAGCTTTCTTT
.	TRBJ2-3	once	TRBV19	CASSIGLADTQYF	TGTGCCAGTAGTATAGGTTTAGCGGATACGCAGTATTTT
TRBD2	TRBJ2-3	.	TRBV3-1/TRBV3-2	CASSFPSGGSDTQYF	TGTGCCAGCAGCTTCCCTAGCGGGGGTTCAGATACGCAGTATTTT
.	TRBJ2-5	.	TRBV7-9	CASSFRRGSETQYF	TGTGCCAGCAGCTTTCGGCGGGGCTCAGAGACCCAGTACTTC
TRBD2	TRBJ2-3	.	TRBV5-5	CASSVSGGAAADTQYF	TGTGCCAGCAGCGTCAGCGGGGGGGCCGCGGCAGATACGCAGTATTTT
TRBD1	TRBJ1-1	once	TRBV19	CASSVQGARFNAEAFF	TGTGCCAGTAGCGTACAGGGGGCGAGGTTTAACGCTGAAGCTTTCTTT
.	TRBJ1-1	.	TRBV5-1	CASSPRDLNTEAFF	TGCGCCAGCAGCCCCCGGGATTTGAACACTGAAGCTTTCTTT
TRBD2	TRBJ2-1	.	TRBV6-5	CASSPGGGAYNEQFF	TGTGCCAGCAGTCCGGGGGGGGGCGCCTACAATGAGCAGTTCTTC
.	TRBJ1-1	.	TRBV3-1/TRBV3-2	CASSQGAGADTEAFF	TGTGCCAGCAGCCAAGGGGCGGGGGCGGATACTGAAGCTTTCTTT